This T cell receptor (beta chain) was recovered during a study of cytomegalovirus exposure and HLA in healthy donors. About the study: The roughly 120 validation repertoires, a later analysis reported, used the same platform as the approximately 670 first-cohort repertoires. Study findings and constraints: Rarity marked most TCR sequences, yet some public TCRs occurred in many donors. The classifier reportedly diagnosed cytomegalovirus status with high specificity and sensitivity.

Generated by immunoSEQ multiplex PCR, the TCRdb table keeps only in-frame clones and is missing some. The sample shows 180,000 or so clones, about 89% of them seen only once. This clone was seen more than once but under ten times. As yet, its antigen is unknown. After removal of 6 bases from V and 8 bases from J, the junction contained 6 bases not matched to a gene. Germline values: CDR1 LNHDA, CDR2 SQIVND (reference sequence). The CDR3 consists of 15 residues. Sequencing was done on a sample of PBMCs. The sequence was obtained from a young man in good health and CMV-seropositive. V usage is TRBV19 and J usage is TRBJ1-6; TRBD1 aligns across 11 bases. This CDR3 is CASRASGQGDSPLHF. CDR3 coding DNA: TGTGCCAGTAGAGCCTCGGGACAGGGGGATTCACCCCTCCACTTT.